The T cell receptor (beta chain) described here comes from a study of blood T cell repertoires in COVID-19. The germline V and J ends were trimmed by 6 bases and 8 bases, with 19 bases remaining between them. Germline V gene lookup returns CDR1 MDHEN and CDR2 SYDVKM. The CDR3 sequence is 14 residues long. How the authors handled the data: Reference gene primers were amplified, and this amplification served to estimate nucleated cell counts. Clones were sequenced by immunoSEQ multiplex PCR, and TCRdb holds only the in-frame ones, with some missing. Clonal size and the V and J genes are those of that table, whereas D and trimming came from the DNA. The repertoire has 200,000 to 250,000 clones, roughly 87% of them found once; the top ten carry 10% to 13%.

The origin of this receptor is a man aged 18-30 years with acute COVID-19. Specimen: PBMCs or T cells enriched from blood (not recorded which). The chain is built from TRBV28 and TRBJ1-2, with D maybe TRBD1 (5 bases). The CDR3 sequence: CASSPETEERGYTF. CDR3 coding DNA: TGTGCCAGCAGCCCCGAGACAGAGGAACGGGGCTACACCTTC.